This entry describes one T cell receptor beta chain. This record belongs to a study of shared T cell receptors in the human thymus. Germline CDR1 SGHVS, CDR2 FQNEAQ. V gave up 2 bases and J gave up 5 bases, with 15 bases separating them. The CDR3 sequence is 15 residues long. Here immunoSEQ multiplex PCR was the method, and the copy in TCRdb shows in-frame clones only, minus some. The sample lists 630,000 or so clones; about 90% were seen once. The same sample was also used in a study of human thymus T cells. That study adds: Among the donors, all were healthy Finnish infants having corrective surgery for congenital heart defects. Corrective cardiac surgery supplied the resected thymus tissue. Repertoires from thymus and blood appeared to show biased V and J gene usage. There were highly overlapping thymic repertoires among unrelated individuals, as related research reported.

The genes are TRBV7-8 and TRBJ1-1; maybe TRBD1 (5 bases). The sequenced sample was thymocytes. The TCR originated in a boy in the first two years of life with a congenital heart defect. CDR3 sequence reads: CASSLSPGRRTEAFF. CDR3 DNA sequence: TGTGCCAGCAGCTTAAGTCCAGGGCGAAGGACTGAAGCTTTCTTT.